Here is one TCR beta chain with its context. Its antigen is currently not known. At one end the junction does not follow the germline gene, possibly because of a read error. Without any cell sorting, total RNA and DNA were co-extracted from approximately 22-30 mg of bulk tissue using the AllPrep DNA/RNA mini kit. Between late 2015 and March 2016, several patients in China with histopathologically diagnosed primary liver carcinoma had their tumors surgically resected. Patients had chronic HBV infection and were treatment-naive at sampling. Each tumor was sampled at five spatially separated regions: the tumor centre plus the superior, inferior, left-lateral and right-lateral poles. Histological examination found more than 75% viable tumor cells in every tumor sample. Fresh tumor and adjacent tissue pieces were bisected; one half was stored in RNAlater at -80°C, the other sent for histology. This entry comes from a study of tumor-infiltrating lymphocytes in primary liver carcinoma (dated by TCRdb to 2016 to 2017). Regarding the research as a whole: Of the five patients (three men and two women, aged 30 to 69 years), four had hepatocellular carcinoma and one had combined HCC and intrahepatic cholangiocarcinoma. Tumors of the five patients were stage T1-T3 N0M0 with maximum diameters of roughly 4.2 to 11 cm. Each sample produced roughly 3.65 to 8 million productive TCRbeta reads, and read depth showed no significant difference between tissue types. Technical replicate repertoires showed high reproducibility, with mean shared-clone rates about 0.86 and correlation coefficients above 0.95. Across five regions of each liver tumor, along with adjacent normal tissue and blood, the study brought together TCRbeta repertoire sequencing, expression microarrays and whole-exome sequencing. Agilent mRNA microarray profiling was performed on the approximately 25 tumor region samples to relate TCRbeta repertoire diversity to the local molecular phenotype. A total of 35 specimens from 5 patients went through TCRbeta repertoire sequencing, namely 25 tumor regions, 5 adjacent noncancerous liver tissues and 5 peripheral blood samples. Study-wide findings and limitations: Compared with blood, tumors had a significantly larger share of the repertoire taken up by the top 250 clones (p = 0.039). With just 4 or 5 patients in the study, the authors point out that the findings should be validated in a larger study. Because sequencing covered only the TCR beta chain and unpaired alpha chains were not captured, true repertoire diversity is likely underestimated. Repertoire overlap was higher between tumor regions (mean roughly 35%) than tumor-adjacent (approximately 17%) or tumor-blood (about 15%) pairs, consistent with antigen-driven expansion. Just about 7.5-24% of top clones turned up in all five regions of a tumor, which suggests spatial heterogeneity among tumor-infiltrating T cells. Since the samples were bulk and unsorted, there was no way to compare CD4+ and CD8+ T cell repertoires.

Using a constant-region primer and ProtoScript II reverse transcriptase, TCRbeta-specific cDNA was reverse-transcribed from approximately 0.55 ug total RNA. The TCRbeta libraries were prepared through three rounds of nested multiplex PCR following a slightly modified ARM-PCR procedure. Each of the first two PCR rounds ran for roughly 11 cycles and used multiplex TRBV1-TRBV30 forward primers together with a Cbeta reverse primer. A final 25-cycle PCR with Deep VentR polymerase added sample barcodes and Illumina adapters. Before sequencing, amplicons of 200-500 bp were gel-purified using a QIAquick gel extraction kit. An Illumina HiSeq 2500 was used to sequence the TCRbeta amplicons with 250-bp paired-end reads. From the authors' description of their analysis: Quality trimming of reads was performed with Trimmomatic v0.33, and paired reads were merged with FLASH v1.2.11 so that full CDR3 sequences could be recovered. MiGEC v1.2.1b assigned V, D and J germline segments to the rearranged TCRbeta sequences. VDJtools v1.0.0 computed clonotype statistics and Shannon-Wiener diversity indices. To cut down on sampling bias, every analysis after diversity analysis relied on just the 250 most abundant clonotypes from each sample. TCRdb applied fastp at Q25 and MiXCR to the public reads, then kept only in-frame beta chains. Identical CDR3 proteins give one entry, which carries the most common genes and DNA. The V and J calls reflect TCRdb's pipeline rather than the authors' work. The sample table records 150,000 to 200,000 distinct CDR3 sequences; roughly 80% of these occur just once. The top ten clonotypes cover around 18% of the sample.

From the germline V gene, CDR1 is SGHAT and CDR2 is FQNNGV. The CDR3 has 16 amino acids, counting the end cysteine and phenylalanine. Only CDR3 DNA remains: 48 bases, in frame from the first base. The sample taken for sequencing was tumor tissue from primary liver carcinoma. This clonotype originated in a man between 40 and 49 years old with primary liver carcinoma and hepatitis B virus infection. The chain couples TRBV11-2 to TRBJ2-5; no D gene can be assigned with confidence. The DNA reads TGTGCCAGCAGCTTAGTCCCGGACCGCCTGCAGGAGACCCAGAACTTC. Its protein is CASSLVPDRLQETQNF.